Below are 2 T cell receptor beta chains sequenced from a single sample in a study of blood T cell repertoires in COVID-19. This table comes from immunoSEQ multiplex PCR, and its TCRdb copy is limited to in-frame clones, with some not included. The sample records 65,000 to 90,000 clones, 70% to 90% being singletons. The specimen sequenced was peripheral blood. The receptors derive from a man of 80 years or more with COVID-19, enrolled during active disease.

J is TRBJ1-1 and V is TRBV18, with no clear D. Trimming cost V 3 bases and J 3 bases, with 8 bases left between them. CDR3 length: 13 amino acids. The V gene's germline CDR1 is KGHSH and CDR2 LQKENI. The CDR3 region has the DNA TGTGCCAGCTCACCGGGCCAGGACACTGAAGCTTTCTTT. Protein: CASSPGQDTEAFF.

This sequence joins TRBV4-2 and TRBJ1-2; 7 bases fit TRBD1. The germline V gene has CDR1 LGHNA and CDR2 YNFKEQ. V gave up 0 bases and J gave up 8 bases; unmatched junction bases: 9. This CDR3 comprises 15 residues. CDR3 coding DNA: TGTGCCAGCAGCCAAGATAATAGGGGGCGCCGAGGCTACACCTTC. It translates to CASSQDNRGRRGYTF.